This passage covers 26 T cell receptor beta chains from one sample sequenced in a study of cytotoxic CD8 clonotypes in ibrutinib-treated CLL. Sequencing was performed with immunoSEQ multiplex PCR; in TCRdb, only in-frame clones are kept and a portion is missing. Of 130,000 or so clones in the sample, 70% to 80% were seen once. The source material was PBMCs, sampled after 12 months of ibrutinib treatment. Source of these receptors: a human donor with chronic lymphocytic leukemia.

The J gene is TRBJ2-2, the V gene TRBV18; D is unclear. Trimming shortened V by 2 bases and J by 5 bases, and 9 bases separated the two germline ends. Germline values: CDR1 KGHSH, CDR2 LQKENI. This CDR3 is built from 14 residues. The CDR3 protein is CASSPVPITGELFF. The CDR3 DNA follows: TGTGCCAGCTCACCAGTGCCAATAACCGGGGAGCTGTTTTTT.

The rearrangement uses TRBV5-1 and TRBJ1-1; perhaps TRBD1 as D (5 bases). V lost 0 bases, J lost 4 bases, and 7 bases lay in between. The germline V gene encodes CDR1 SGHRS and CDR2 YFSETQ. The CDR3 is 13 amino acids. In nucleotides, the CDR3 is TGCGCCAGCAGCTTGGAGGGGTCCACTGAAGCTTTCTTT. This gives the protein CASSLEGSTEAFF.

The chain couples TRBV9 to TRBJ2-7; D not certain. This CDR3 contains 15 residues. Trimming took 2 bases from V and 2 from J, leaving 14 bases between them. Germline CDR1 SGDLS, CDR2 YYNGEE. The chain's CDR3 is CASSVTGTPAYEQYF. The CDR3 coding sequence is TGTGCCAGCAGCGTGACTGGTACGCCGGCCTACGAGCAGTACTTC.

The CDR3 region is CASSLFAGGFSNQPQHF. In DNA form, the CDR3 reads TGTGCCAGCAGTTTATTCGCAGGGGGCTTCAGCAATCAGCCCCAGCATTTT. The V gene is TRBV28, the J gene TRBJ1-5; TRBD1 matches 8 bases. Trimming removed 1 base from V and 1 base from J; junction bases left unmatched: 6. Germline CDR1 and CDR2: MDHEN and SYDVKM. This CDR3 has 17 residues.

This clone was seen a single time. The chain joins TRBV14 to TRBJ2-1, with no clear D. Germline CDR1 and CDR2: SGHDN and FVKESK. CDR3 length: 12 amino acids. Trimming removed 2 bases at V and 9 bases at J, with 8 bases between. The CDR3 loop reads CASSQNSVEQFF. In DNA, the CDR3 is TGTGCCAGCAGCCAAAATTCGGTTGAGCAGTTCTTC.

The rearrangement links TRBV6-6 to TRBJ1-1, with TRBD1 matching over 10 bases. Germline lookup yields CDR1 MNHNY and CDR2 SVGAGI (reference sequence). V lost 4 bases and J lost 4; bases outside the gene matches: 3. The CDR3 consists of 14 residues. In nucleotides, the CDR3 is TGTGCCAGCAGTTGGGGACAGGGGCGCACTGAAGCTTTCTTT. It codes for CASSWGQGRTEAFF.

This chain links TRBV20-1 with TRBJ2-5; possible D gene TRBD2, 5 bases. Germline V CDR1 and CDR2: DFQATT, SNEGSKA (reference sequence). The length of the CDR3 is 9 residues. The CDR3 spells CRAPGTQYF. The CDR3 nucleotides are TGCAGGGCTCCGGGAACCCAGTACTTC.

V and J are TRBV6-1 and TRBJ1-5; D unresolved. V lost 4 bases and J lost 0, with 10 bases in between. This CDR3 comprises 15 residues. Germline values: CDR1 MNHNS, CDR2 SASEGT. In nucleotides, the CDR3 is TGTGCCAGCAGTGTTTATCCCTATAGCAATCAGCCCCAGCATTTT. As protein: CASSVYPYSNQPQHF.

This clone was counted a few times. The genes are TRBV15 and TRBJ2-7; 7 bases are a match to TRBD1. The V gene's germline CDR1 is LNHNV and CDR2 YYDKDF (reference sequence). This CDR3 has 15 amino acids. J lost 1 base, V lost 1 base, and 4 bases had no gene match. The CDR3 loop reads CATSRGTGESYEQYF. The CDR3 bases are TGTGCCACCAGCAGAGGAACAGGGGAGTCCTACGAGCAGTACTTC.

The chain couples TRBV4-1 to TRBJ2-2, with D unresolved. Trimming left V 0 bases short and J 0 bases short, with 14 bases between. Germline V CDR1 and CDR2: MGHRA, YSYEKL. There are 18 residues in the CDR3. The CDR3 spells CASSQDKVAVTNTGELFF. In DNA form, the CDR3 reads TGCGCCAGCAGCCAAGATAAGGTGGCAGTGACGAACACCGGGGAGCTGTTTTTT.

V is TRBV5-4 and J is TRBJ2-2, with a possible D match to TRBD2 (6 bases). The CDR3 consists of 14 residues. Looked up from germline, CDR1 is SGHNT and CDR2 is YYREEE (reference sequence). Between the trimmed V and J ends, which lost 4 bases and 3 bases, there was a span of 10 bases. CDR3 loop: CASSAGLYTGELFF. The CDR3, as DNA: TGTGCCAGCAGCGCGGGACTCTACACCGGGGAGCTGTTTTTT. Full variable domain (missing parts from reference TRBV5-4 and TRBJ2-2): ETGVTQSPTHLIKTRGQQVTLRCSSQSGHNTVSWYQQALGQGPQFIFQYYREEENGRGNFPPRFSGLQFPNYSSELNVNALELDDSALYLCASSAGLYTGELFFGEGSRLTVL.

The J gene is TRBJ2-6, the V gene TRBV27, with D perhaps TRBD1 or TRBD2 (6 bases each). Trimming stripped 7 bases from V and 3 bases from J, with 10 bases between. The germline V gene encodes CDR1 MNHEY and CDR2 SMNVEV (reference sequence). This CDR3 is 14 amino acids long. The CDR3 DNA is TGTGCCAGCAATCGGGGGCTTGGGGCCAACGTCCTGACTTTC. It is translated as CASNRGLGANVLTF.

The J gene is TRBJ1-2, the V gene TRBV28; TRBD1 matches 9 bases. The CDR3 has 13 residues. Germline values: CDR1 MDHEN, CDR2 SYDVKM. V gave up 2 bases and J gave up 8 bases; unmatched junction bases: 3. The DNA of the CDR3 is TGTGCCAGCAGTTTAACAGGGGGCAGGGGCTACACCTTC. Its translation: CASSLTGGRGYTF.

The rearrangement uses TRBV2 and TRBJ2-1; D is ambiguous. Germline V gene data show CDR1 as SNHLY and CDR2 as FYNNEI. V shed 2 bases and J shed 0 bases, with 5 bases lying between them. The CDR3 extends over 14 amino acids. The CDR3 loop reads CASSEQDSYNEQFF. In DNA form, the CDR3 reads TGTGCCAGCAGTGAACAGGACTCCTACAATGAGCAGTTCTTC. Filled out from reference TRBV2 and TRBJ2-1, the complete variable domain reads EPEVTQTPSHQVTQMGQEVILRCVPISNHLYFYWYRQILGQKVEFLVSFYNNEISEKSEIFDDQFSVERPDGSNFTLKIRSTKLEDSAMYFCASSEQDSYNEQFFGPGTRLTVL.

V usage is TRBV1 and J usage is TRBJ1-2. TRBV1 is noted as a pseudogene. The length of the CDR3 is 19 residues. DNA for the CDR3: TGCACCAGCAGCCTAACACGGGACGGGGGAATGGGCCGAGTCTCTGGCTACACCTTC. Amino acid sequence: CTSSLTRDGGMGRVSGYTF.

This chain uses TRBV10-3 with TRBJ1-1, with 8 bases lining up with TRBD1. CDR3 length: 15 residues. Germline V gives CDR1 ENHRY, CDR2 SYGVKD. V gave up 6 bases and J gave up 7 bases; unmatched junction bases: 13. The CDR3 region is CAIRGQGLKVNEAFF. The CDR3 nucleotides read TGTGCCATCAGAGGACAGGGACTGAAGGTTAATGAAGCTTTCTTT.

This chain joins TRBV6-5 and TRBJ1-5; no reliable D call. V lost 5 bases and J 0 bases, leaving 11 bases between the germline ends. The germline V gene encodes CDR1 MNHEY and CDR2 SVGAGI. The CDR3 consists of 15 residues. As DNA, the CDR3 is TGTGCCAGCAGTCCCCGGGAGTATAGCAATCAGCCCCAGCATTTT. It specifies CASSPREYSNQPQHF.

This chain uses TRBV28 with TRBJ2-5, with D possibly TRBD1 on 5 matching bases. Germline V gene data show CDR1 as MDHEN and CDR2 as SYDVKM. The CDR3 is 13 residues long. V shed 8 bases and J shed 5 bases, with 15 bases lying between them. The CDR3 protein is CASGARLPETQYF. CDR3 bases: TGTGCCAGCGGGGCCCGGCTCCCGGAGACCCAGTACTTC.

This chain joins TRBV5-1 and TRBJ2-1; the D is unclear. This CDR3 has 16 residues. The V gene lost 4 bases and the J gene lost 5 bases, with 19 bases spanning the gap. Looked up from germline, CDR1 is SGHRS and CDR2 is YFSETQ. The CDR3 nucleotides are TGCGCCAGCAGCCCCGAGACTTGGGCTACCAACAATGAGCAGTTCTTC. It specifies CASSPETWATNNEQFF.

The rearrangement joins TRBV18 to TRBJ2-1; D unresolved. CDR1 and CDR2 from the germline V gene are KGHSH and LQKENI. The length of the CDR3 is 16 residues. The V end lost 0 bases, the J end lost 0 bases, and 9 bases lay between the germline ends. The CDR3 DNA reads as TGTGCCAGCTCACCACCGGGTACGAGCTCCTACAATGAGCAGTTCTTC. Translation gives CASSPPGTSSYNEQFF.

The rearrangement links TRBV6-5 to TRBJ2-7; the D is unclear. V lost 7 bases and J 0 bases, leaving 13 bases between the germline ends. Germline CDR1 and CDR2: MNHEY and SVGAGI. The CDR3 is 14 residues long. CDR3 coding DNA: TGTGCCAGCACCAGAGGACCGAGCTCCTACGAGCAGTACTTC. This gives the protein CASTRGPSSYEQYF.

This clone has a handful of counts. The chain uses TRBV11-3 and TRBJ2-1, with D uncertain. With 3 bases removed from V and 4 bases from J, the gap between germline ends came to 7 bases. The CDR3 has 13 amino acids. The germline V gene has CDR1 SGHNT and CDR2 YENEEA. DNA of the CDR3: TGTGCCAGCAGCTTTTCTGAATACAATGAGCAGTTCTTC. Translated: CASSFSEYNEQFF.

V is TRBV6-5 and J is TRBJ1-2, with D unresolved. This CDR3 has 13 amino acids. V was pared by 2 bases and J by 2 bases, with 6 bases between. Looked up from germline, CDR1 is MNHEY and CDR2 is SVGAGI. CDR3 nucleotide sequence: TGTGCCAGCAGTTACAACAGAAACTATGGCTACACCTTC. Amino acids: CASSYNRNYGYTF.

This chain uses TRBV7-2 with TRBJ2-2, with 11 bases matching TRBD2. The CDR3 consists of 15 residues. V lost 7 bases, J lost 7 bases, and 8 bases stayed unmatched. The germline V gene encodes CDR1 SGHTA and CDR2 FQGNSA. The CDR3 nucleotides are TGTGCCAGCACCAGGGTTAGCGGGGGGGACGGGGAGCTGTTTTTT. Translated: CASTRVSGGDGELFF.

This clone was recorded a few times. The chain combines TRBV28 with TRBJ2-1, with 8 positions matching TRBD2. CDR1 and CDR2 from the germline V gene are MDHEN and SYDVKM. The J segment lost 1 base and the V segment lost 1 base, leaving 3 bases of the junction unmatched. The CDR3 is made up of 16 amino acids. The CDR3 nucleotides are TGTGCCAGCAGTTTATCGGGAGGGGATTCCTACAATGAGCAGTTCTTC. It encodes CASSLSGGDSYNEQFF.

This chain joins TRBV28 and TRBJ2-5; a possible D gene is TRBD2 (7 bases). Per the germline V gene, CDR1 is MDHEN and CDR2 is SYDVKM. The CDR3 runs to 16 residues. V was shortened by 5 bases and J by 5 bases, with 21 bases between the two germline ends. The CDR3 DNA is TGTGCCAGCAGTCGGGGGAGCCGGGGGGCGGATGAGACCCAGTACTTC. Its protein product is CASSRGSRGADETQYF.